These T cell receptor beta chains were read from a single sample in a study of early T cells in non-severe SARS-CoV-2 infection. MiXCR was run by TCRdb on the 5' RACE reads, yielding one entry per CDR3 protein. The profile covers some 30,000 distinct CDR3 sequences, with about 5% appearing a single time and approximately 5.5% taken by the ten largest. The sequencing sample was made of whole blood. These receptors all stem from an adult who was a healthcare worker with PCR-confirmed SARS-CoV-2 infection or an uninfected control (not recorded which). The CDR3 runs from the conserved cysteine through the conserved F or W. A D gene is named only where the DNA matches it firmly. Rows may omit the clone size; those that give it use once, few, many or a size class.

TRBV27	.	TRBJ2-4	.	CASSPLTGTPEAKNIQYF	TGTGCCAGCAGTCCACTGACCGGGACACCTGAAGCCAAAAACATTCAGTACTTC
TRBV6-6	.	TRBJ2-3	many	CASIETGPADTQYF	TGTGCCAGCATAGAAACCGGACCCGCGGATACGCAGTATTTT
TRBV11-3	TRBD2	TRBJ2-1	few	CASSLEGLANEQFF	TGTGCCAGCAGCTTAGAGGGACTAGCCAATGAGCAGTTCTTC
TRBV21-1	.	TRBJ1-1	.	CASHKRDTEAFF	TGTGCCAGCCACAAACGGGACACTGAAGCTTTCTTT
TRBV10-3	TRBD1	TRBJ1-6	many	CAISESDRGTSPLHF	TGTGCCATCAGTGAGTCGGACAGGGGGACATCACCCCTCCACTTT
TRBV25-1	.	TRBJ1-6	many	CASTMAGNASPLHF	TGTGCCAGCACCATGGCAGGGAATGCTTCACCCCTCCACTTT
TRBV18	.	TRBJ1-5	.	CASSPSGSNQPQHF	TGTGCCAGCTCACCCAGTGGGAGCAATCAGCCCCAGCATTTT
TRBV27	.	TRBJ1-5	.	CASSSLIRDRSNQPQHF	TGTGCCAGCAGTTCCTTGATCAGGGACCGTAGCAATCAGCCCCAGCATTTT
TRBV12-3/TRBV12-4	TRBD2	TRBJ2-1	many	CASAGAGGRNEQFF	TGTGCCAGCGCTGGAGCGGGAGGGAGGAATGAGCAGTTCTTC
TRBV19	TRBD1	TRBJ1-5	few	CASSGGGGGQPQHF	TGTGCCAGTAGTGGAGGAGGGGGCGGTCAGCCCCAGCATTTT
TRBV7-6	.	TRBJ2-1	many	CASSLREGEQFF	TGTGCCAGCAGCTTAAGAGAGGGTGAGCAGTTCTTC
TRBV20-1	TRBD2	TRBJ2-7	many	CSAGKPSGSYEQYF	TGCAGTGCTGGGAAGCCTAGCGGCTCCTACGAGCAGTACTTC
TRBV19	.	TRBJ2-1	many	CASQQGKDEQFF	TGTGCCAGCCAACAGGGTAAGGATGAGCAGTTCTTC
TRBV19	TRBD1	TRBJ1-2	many	CASSIEMGQGNYGYTF	TGTGCCAGTAGTATAGAGATGGGACAGGGAAACTATGGCTACACCTTC
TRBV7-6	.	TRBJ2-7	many	CASSLAQPGSYEQYF	TGTGCCAGCAGCTTAGCGCAACCGGGATCCTACGAGCAGTACTTC
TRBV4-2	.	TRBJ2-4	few	CASSQVEGTPENIQYF	TGTGCCAGCAGCCAAGTGGAAGGGACTCCAGAAAACATTCAGTACTTC
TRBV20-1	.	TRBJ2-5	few	CSARDKTNPLAVSRGTQYF	TGCAGTGCTAGAGATAAAACTAACCCCTTGGCAGTATCAAGAGGGACCCAGTACTTC
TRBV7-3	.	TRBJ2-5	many	CASSRREGETQYF	TGTGCCAGCAGCCGGCGGGAAGGGGAGACCCAGTACTTC
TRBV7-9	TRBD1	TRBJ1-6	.	CASSPGGLNNSPLHF	TGTGCCAGCAGCCCAGGGGGCCTGAATAATTCACCCCTCCACTTT
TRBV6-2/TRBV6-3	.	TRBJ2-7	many	CASTRQAFYEQYF	TGTGCCAGCACCCGACAGGCCTTCTACGAGCAGTACTTC
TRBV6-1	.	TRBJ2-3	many	CASTEGQTDTQYF	TGTGCCAGCACCGAGGGACAAACAGATACGCAGTATTTT
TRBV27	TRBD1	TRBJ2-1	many	CASSINRGPSYNEQFF	TGTGCCAGCAGCATAAACAGGGGGCCTTCCTACAATGAGCAGTTCTTC
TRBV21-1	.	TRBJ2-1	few	CASSKELDNEQFF	TGTGCCAGCAGCAAAGAACTCGACAATGAGCAGTTCTTC
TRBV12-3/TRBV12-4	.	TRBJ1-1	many	CASSLNGGQNTEAFF	TGTGCCAGCAGTTTAAACGGGGGCCAGAACACTGAAGCTTTCTTT
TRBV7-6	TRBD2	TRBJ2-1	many	CASSLIAGETNEQFF	TGTGCCAGCAGCTTAATAGCGGGGGAAACCAATGAGCAGTTCTTC
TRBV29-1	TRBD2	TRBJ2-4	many	CSVKGLVDLGIQYF	TGCAGCGTAAAAGGACTAGTTGACTTGGGCATTCAGTACTTC
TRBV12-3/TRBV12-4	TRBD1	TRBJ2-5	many	CASSFDRVVKTQYF	TGTGCCAGCAGTTTCGACAGGGTAGTCAAGACCCAGTACTTC
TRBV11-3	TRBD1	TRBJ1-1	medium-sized	CASSDRANTEAFF	TGTGCCAGCAGTGACAGGGCGAACACTGAAGCTTTCTTT
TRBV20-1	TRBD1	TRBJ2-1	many	CSASNAGGADNEQFF	TGCAGTGCTAGTAATGCAGGGGGCGCGGACAATGAGCAGTTCTTC
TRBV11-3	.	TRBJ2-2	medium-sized	CASSFDQSTNTGELFF	TGTGCCAGCAGCTTTGACCAGAGCACGAACACCGGGGAGCTGTTTTTT
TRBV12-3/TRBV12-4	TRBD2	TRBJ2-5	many	CASSLVPPHAGTLAGGETQYF	TGTGCCAGCAGCTTGGTCCCGCCACATGCAGGGACTTTAGCGGGAGGAGAGACCCAGTACTTC
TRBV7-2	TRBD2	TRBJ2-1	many	CASTLAAGANEQFF	TGTGCCAGCACCCTAGCGGCCGGGGCCAATGAGCAGTTCTTC
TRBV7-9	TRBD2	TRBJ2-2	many	CASSPRTSGGRNTGELFF	TGTGCCAGCAGCCCTAGGACTAGCGGGGGGCGCAACACCGGGGAGCTGTTTTTT
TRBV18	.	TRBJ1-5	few	CASSQTGGGGNQPQHF	TGTGCCAGCTCACAGACAGGCGGAGGGGGCAATCAGCCCCAGCATTTT
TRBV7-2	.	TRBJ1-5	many	CASSSYRAGQPQHF	TGTGCCAGCAGCTCTTACAGGGCGGGTCAGCCCCAGCATTTT
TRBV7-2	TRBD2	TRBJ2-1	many	CASSSLAGGHSYNEQFF	TGTGCCAGCAGCTCCCTAGCGGGAGGCCACTCCTACAATGAGCAGTTCTTC
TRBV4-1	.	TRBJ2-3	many	CASSQGPADTQYF	TGCGCCAGCAGCCAGGGGCCTGCAGATACGCAGTATTTT
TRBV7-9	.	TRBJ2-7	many	CASSLEGTSGWQYF	TGTGCCAGCAGCTTAGAGGGGACTTCAGGATGGCAGTACTTC
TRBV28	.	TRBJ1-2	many	CASSLGTVYTF	TGTGCCAGCAGTTTGGGAACCGTTTACACCTTC
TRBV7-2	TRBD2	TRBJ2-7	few	CASSLETSGMFSYEQYF	TGTGCCAGCAGCTTAGAGACTAGCGGGATGTTTTCCTACGAGCAGTACTTC
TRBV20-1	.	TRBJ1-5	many	CSARDQGNQPQHF	TGCAGTGCTAGAGACCAGGGGAATCAGCCCCAGCATTTT
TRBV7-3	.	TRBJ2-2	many	CASSLIAQNTGELFF	TGTGCCAGCAGCTTAATAGCGCAAAACACCGGGGAGCTGTTTTTT
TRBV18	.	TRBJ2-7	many	CASSPLPDPRGEQYF	TGTGCCAGCTCACCTCTTCCGGACCCCCGGGGCGAGCAGTACTTC
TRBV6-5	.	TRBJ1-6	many	CASSYSSQVNLGSPLHF	TGTGCCAGCAGTTACTCCTCCCAGGTGAATTTGGGCTCACCCCTCCACTTT
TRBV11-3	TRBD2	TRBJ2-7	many	CASSFNPDSGSYEQYF	TGTGCCAGCAGCTTTAACCCAGACAGCGGGAGTTACGAGCAGTACTTC
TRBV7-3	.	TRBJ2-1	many	CASSLTADSNEQFF	TGTGCCAGCAGCTTAACCGCAGACTCCAACGAGCAGTTCTTC
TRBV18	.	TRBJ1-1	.	CASSPRAALNTEAFF	TGTGCCAGCTCACCTCGGGCTGCACTGAACACTGAAGCTTTCTTT
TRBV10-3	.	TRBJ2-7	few	CAISESDEQYF	TGTGCCATCAGTGAATCGGACGAGCAGTACTTC
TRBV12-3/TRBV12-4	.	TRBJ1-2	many	CASSQSYHGYTF	TGTGCCAGCAGTCAGAGTTATCATGGCTACACCTTC